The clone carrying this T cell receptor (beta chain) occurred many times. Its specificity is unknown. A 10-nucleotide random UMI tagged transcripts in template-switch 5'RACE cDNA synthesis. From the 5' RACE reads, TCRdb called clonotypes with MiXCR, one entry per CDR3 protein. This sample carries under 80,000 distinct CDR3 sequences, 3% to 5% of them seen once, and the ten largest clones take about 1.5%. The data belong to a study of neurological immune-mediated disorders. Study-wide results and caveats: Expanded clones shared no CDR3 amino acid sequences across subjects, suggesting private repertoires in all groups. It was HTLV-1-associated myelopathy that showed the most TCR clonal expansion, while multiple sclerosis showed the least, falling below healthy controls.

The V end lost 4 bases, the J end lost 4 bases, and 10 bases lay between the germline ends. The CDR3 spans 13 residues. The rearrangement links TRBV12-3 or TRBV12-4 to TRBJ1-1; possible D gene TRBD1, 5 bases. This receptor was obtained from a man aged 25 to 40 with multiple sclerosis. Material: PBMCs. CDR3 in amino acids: CASSSTAATEAFF. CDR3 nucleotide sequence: TGTGCCAGCAGTTCGACAGCTGCCACTGAAGCTTTCTTT.